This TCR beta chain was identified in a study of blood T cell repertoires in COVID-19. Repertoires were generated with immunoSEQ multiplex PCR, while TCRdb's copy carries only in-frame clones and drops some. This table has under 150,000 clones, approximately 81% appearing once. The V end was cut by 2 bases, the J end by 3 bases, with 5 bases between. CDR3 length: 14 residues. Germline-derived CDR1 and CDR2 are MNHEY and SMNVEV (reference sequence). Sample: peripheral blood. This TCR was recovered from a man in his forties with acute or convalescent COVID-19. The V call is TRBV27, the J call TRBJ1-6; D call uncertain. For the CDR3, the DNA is TGTGCCAGCAGTTTACGGGTCTATAATTCACCCCTCCACTTT. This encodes CASSLRVYNSPLHF.